Each of the 5 T cell receptor beta chains below was sequenced from the same sample in a study of T cell changes during pregnancy in multiple sclerosis. The method was immunoSEQ multiplex PCR; TCRdb's version includes in-frame clones alone and lacks a portion of them. The data contain about 58,000 clones, 93% of them singletons. The starting material was CD8+ T cells from peripheral blood mononuclear cells, obtained in the second trimester of pregnancy. Receptor source: a female donor with multiple sclerosis, enrolled in a pregnancy study.

This clone appeared a single time. The chain has TRBV11-2 and TRBJ1-4; D is unclear. Germline assignment: CDR1 SGHAT and CDR2 FQNNGV. The CDR3 has 14 residues. V was shortened by 5 bases and J by 3 bases, with 10 bases between the two germline ends. The CDR3 here is CASSPNSANEKLFF. CDR3 nucleotides: TGTGCCAGCAGCCCGAATTCAGCTAATGAAAAACTGTTTTTT. Using reference TRBV11-2 and TRBJ1-4 for the parts outside the CDR3, the full variable domain is EAGVAQSPRYKIIEKRQSVAFWCNPISGHATLYWYQQILGQGPKLLIQFQNNGVVDDSQLPKDRFSAERLKGVDSTLKIQPAKLEDSAVYLCASSPNSANEKLFFGSGTQLSVL.

The chain is built from TRBV11-2 and TRBJ2-7, with TRBD2 matching over 13 bases. Germline CDR1 SGHAT, CDR2 FQNNGV. V shed 4 bases and J 2 bases; nucleotides not matched to a gene: 2. The CDR3 is made up of 15 amino acids. CDR3 in amino acids: CASSSTSGGAYEQYF. CDR3 sequence (DNA): TGTGCCAGCAGCTCCACTAGCGGGGGGGCCTACGAGCAGTACTTC.

V is TRBV7-9 and J is TRBJ2-1; no clear D gene. CDR3 length equals 15 residues. V dropped 5 bases and J dropped 2 bases, with 13 bases sitting between them. From germline, CDR1 is SEHNR and CDR2 FQNEAQ (reference sequence). CDR3 DNA sequence: TGTGCCAGCAGCACCGACCTAGTCCCCTACAATGAGCAGTTCTTC. It encodes CASSTDLVPYNEQFF.

The chain has TRBV2 and TRBJ1-1; D call uncertain. CDR3 length equals 12 residues. V gave up 6 bases and J gave up 8 bases, with 13 bases separating them. The germline CDR1 and CDR2 sequences are SNHLY and FYNNEI. In nucleotides, the CDR3 is TGTGCCAGCAGCGAGGGATTTGTAGAAGCTTTCTTT. Amino acid sequence: CASSEGFVEAFF.

J is TRBJ1-1 and V is TRBV7-8, with 8 bases lining up with TRBD1. In germline, CDR1 is SGHVS, CDR2 FQNEAQ. The trim removed 1 base at V and 0 bases at J, leaving 1 base unmatched. The CDR3 totals 15 residues. Here the CDR3 reads CASSLGTGMNTEAFF. The CDR3 coding sequence is TGTGCCAGCAGCTTAGGGACAGGGATGAACACTGAAGCTTTCTTT. Full variable domain (rest looked up from reference TRBV7-8 and TRBJ1-1): GAGVSQSPRYKVAKRGQDVALRCDPISGHVSLFWYQQALGQGPEFLTYFQNEAQLDKSGLPSDRFFAERPEGSVSTLKIQRTQQEDSAVYLCASSLGTGMNTEAFFGQGTRLTVV.